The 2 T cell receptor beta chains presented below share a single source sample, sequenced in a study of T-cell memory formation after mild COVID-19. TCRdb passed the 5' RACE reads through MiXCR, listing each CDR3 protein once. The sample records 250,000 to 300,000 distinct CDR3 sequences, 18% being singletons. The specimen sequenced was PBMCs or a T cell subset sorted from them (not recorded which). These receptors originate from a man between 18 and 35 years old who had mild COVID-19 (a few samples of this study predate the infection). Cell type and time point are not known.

CDR3 sequence reads: CASSPPGVRDNEQFF. In DNA, the CDR3 is TGTGCCAGCAGCCCGCCGGGGGTGCGGGACAATGAGCAGTTCTTC. The V and J genes are TRBV5-6 and TRBJ2-1, with D tentatively TRBD2 (6 bases). Germline CDR1 SGHDT, CDR2 YYEEEE. V lost 4 bases and J 5 bases, leaving 16 bases between the germline ends. CDR3 length: 15 amino acids.

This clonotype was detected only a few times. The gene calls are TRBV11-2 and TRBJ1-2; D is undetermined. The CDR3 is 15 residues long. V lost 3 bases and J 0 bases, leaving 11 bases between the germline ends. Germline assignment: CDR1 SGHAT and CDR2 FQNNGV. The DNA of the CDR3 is TGTGCCAGCAGCTTGTTTCCCAGACCTAACTATGGCTACACCTTC. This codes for CASSLFPRPNYGYTF.